The rows below give T cell receptor beta chains drawn from one sample of a study of blood T cells in healthy people across ages. A single record per CDR3 protein comes from TCRdb applying MiXCR to the 5' RACE reads. The sample includes roughly 930,000 distinct CDR3 sequences, roughly 50% of them seen just once. The specimen was blood. The receptors shown here come from a man younger than 40 in good health. The CDR3 runs from the conserved cysteine through the conserved F or W. Fields, in order: CDR3 protein, CDR3 DNA, V gene, clone size, J gene, D gene. The D gene is left open where the match is weak. The listing skips clone size in some rows; elsewhere it reads once, few, many or a size class.

CDR3: CASSQDLSGAAQPQHF
DNA: TGTGCCAGCAGCCAAGATCTTTCGGGGGCGGCCCAGCCCCAGCATTTT
V: TRBV3-1
size: few
J: TRBJ1-5
D: .

CDR3: CASQPGHTGMNTEAFF
DNA: TGTGCCAGCCAACCGGGACACACTGGCATGAACACTGAAGCTTTCTTT
V: TRBV12-3/TRBV12-4
size: few
J: TRBJ1-1
D: .

CDR3: CASSLPGAETNEKLFF
DNA: TGTGCCAGCAGCTTACCAGGGGCGGAAACTAATGAAAAACTGTTTTTT
V: TRBV7-9
size: .
J: TRBJ1-4
D: .

CDR3: CASSQEGRTQYF
DNA: TGCGCCAGCAGCCAAGAAGGCAGGACCCAGTACTTC
V: TRBV4-1
size: .
J: TRBJ2-5
D: .

CDR3: CASRPERDSNQPQHF
DNA: TGTGCCAGCAGGCCAGAGAGGGATAGCAATCAGCCCCAGCATTTT
V: TRBV4-2
size: .
J: TRBJ1-5
D: .

CDR3: CASSETSGGLNTIYF
DNA: TGTGCCAGCAGCGAGACCTCAGGGGGCCTGAACACCATATATTTT
V: TRBV9
size: .
J: TRBJ1-3
D: TRBD1

CDR3: CASIGGSRGGSPLHF
DNA: TGTGCCAGCATAGGAGGATCCAGGGGGGGTTCACCCCTCCACTTT
V: TRBV2
size: .
J: TRBJ1-6
D: TRBD1

CDR3: CASSQGTGELFF
DNA: TGCGCCAGCAGCCAGGGGACCGGGGAGCTGTTTTTT
V: TRBV3-1
size: .
J: TRBJ2-2
D: .

CDR3: CSVAGGTDTQYF
DNA: TGCAGCGTTGCCGGGGGCACAGATACGCAGTATTTT
V: TRBV29-1
size: many
J: TRBJ2-3
D: .

CDR3: CSALRSGYSGANVLTF
DNA: TGCAGTGCCTTACGGTCAGGGTACTCTGGGGCCAACGTCCTGACTTTC
V: TRBV20-1
size: few
J: TRBJ2-6
D: .

CDR3: CASSPQWGASTDTQYF
DNA: TGTGCCAGCTCACCACAGTGGGGGGCTTCCACAGATACGCAGTATTTT
V: TRBV18
size: .
J: TRBJ2-3
D: .

CDR3: CASTDNYSNQPQHF
DNA: TGTGCCAGCACCGACAACTATAGCAATCAGCCCCAGCATTTT
V: TRBV12-3/TRBV12-4
size: .
J: TRBJ1-5
D: .

CDR3: CASSSPPDSNTF
DNA: TGTGCCAGCAGTTCTCCCCCGGACAGCAACACCTTC
V: TRBV6-2/TRBV6-3
size: few
J: TRBJ1-2
D: .

CDR3: CASMGGVDTGELFF
DNA: TGTGCCAGCATGGGGGGGGTTGACACCGGGGAGCTGTTTTTT
V: TRBV28
size: few
J: TRBJ2-2
D: TRBD2

CDR3: CSAIDTSSYEQYF
DNA: TGCAGTGCTATAGACACCTCCTCCTACGAGCAGTACTTC
V: TRBV20-1
size: many
J: TRBJ2-7
D: .

CDR3: CASSPYWDNRKQFF
DNA: TGTGCCAGCAGCCCTTACTGGGACAACCGTAAGCAGTTCTTC
V: TRBV14
size: .
J: TRBJ2-1
D: .

CDR3: CASSEVGGNTDTQYF
DNA: TGTGCCAGCAGTGAAGTAGGAGGGAACACAGATACGCAGTATTTT
V: TRBV6-1
size: .
J: TRBJ2-3
D: .

CDR3: CSARDRARGNTEAFF
DNA: TGCAGTGCTAGAGATCGCGCCAGGGGGAACACTGAAGCTTTCTTT
V: TRBV20-1
size: .
J: TRBJ1-1
D: .

CDR3: CAATANTEAFF
DNA: TGTGCCGCCACAGCGAACACTGAAGCTTTCTTT
V: TRBV24-1
size: .
J: TRBJ1-1
D: .

CDR3: CASSLPASGSHEQYF
DNA: TGTGCCAGCAGCTTACCGGCTAGCGGATCCCACGAGCAGTACTTC
V: TRBV7-8
size: .
J: TRBJ2-7
D: TRBD2

CDR3: CSASQGRLTDTQYF
DNA: TGCAGCGCCTCACAGGGTAGACTAACAGATACGCAGTATTTT
V: TRBV29-1
size: few
J: TRBJ2-3
D: .

CDR3: CASSLSSGWTWEGYTF
DNA: TGTGCCAGCAGCTTAAGTTCGGGATGGACGTGGGAGGGCTACACCTTC
V: TRBV5-5
size: .
J: TRBJ1-2
D: .

CDR3: CASTIGTGNQPQHF
DNA: TGTGCCAGCACAATCGGGACAGGGAATCAGCCCCAGCATTTT
V: TRBV12-3/TRBV12-4
size: .
J: TRBJ1-5
D: TRBD1

CDR3: CASSLSRGAGNQPQHF
DNA: TGTGCCAGCAGTTTATCCCGGGGGGCGGGCAATCAGCCCCAGCATTTT
V: TRBV27
size: .
J: TRBJ1-5
D: .

CDR3: CASSSDDTQYF
DNA: TGTGCCAGCAGCTCCGACGATACGCAGTATTTT
V: TRBV7-8
size: few
J: TRBJ2-3
D: .

CDR3: CASSYPGHRTDTQYF
DNA: TGTGCCAGCAGTTACCCGGGACACCGCACAGATACGCAGTATTTT
V: TRBV6-6
size: .
J: TRBJ2-3
D: .

CDR3: CASSVEGGLVYEQYF
DNA: TGTGCCAGCAGCGTCGAGGGGGGATTGGTCTACGAGCAGTACTTC
V: TRBV7-9
size: .
J: TRBJ2-7
D: .

CDR3: CASSSSPADETQYF
DNA: TGTGCCAGCAGTTCCTCGCCGGCAGACGAGACCCAGTACTTC
V: TRBV6-5
size: .
J: TRBJ2-5
D: .

CDR3: CASSQGQRGDQETQYF
DNA: TGTGCCAGCAGCCAAGGTCAGCGGGGGGACCAAGAGACCCAGTACTTC
V: TRBV4-2
size: once
J: TRBJ2-5
D: TRBD2

CDR3: CASSQDLVAGSRIIGELFF
DNA: TGTGCCAGCAGCCAAGATTTGGTAGCGGGGTCTAGAATAATCGGGGAGCTGTTTTTT
V: TRBV4-2
size: few
J: TRBJ2-2
D: TRBD2

CDR3: CASSFHRDTYEQYF
DNA: TGTGCCAGCAGTTTCCACAGGGATACCTACGAGCAGTACTTC
V: TRBV6-5
size: .
J: TRBJ2-7
D: .

CDR3: CASSLQGPQYGYTF
DNA: TGTGCCAGCAGCTTGCAGGGACCTCAATATGGCTACACCTTC
V: TRBV7-9
size: .
J: TRBJ1-2
D: .

CDR3: CATSSFLARDYEQYF
DNA: TGTGCCACCAGCAGCTTCCTCGCCAGGGACTACGAGCAGTACTTC
V: TRBV15
size: .
J: TRBJ2-7
D: .

CDR3: CASSPLPQKVNYGYTF
DNA: TGTGCCAGCTCACCACTCCCGCAGAAAGTTAACTATGGCTACACCTTC
V: TRBV18
size: few
J: TRBJ1-2
D: .

CDR3: CASSAKTTQYF
DNA: TGTGCCAGCAGTGCCAAAACTACGCAGTATTTT
V: TRBV2
size: few
J: TRBJ2-3
D: .

CDR3: CASILQGTYTGELFF
DNA: TGTGCCAGCATCCTTCAGGGGACATACACCGGGGAGCTGTTTTTT
V: TRBV12-3/TRBV12-4
size: .
J: TRBJ2-2
D: .

CDR3: CASSLGPERQSEQFF
DNA: TGTGCCAGCAGCCTCGGACCGGAGCGACAGAGTGAGCAGTTCTTC
V: TRBV7-6
size: .
J: TRBJ2-1
D: .

CDR3: CARDSQTYEQYF
DNA: TGTGCCAGGGACAGCCAAACCTACGAGCAGTACTTC
V: TRBV6-2/TRBV6-3
size: .
J: TRBJ2-7
D: .

CDR3: CASSHAPGQGDYGYTF
DNA: TGTGCCAGCAGTCATGCGCCGGGACAGGGTGACTATGGCTACACCTTC
V: TRBV27
size: .
J: TRBJ1-2
D: TRBD1

CDR3: CVSSPESAGTLAKNIQYF
DNA: TGTGTCAGCAGCCCTGAGTCGGCGGGAACGTTAGCCAAAAACATTCAGTACTTC
V: TRBV7-8
size: few
J: TRBJ2-4
D: .

CDR3: CASSQDRGPTGGYTF
DNA: TGTGCCAGCAGCCAAGATCGGGGTCCCACGGGTGGCTACACCTTC
V: TRBV4-2
size: few
J: TRBJ1-2
D: .

CDR3: CASSQQRVRSNQPQHF
DNA: TGTGCCAGCAGCCAACAGAGGGTAAGGAGCAATCAGCCCCAGCATTTT
V: TRBV3-1
size: .
J: TRBJ1-5
D: .

CDR3: CASSQDRYSNQPQHF
DNA: TGTGCCAGCAGTCAGGACAGATATAGCAATCAGCCCCAGCATTTT
V: TRBV4-3
size: many
J: TRBJ1-5
D: .

CDR3: CASIRDRGTDTQYF
DNA: TGTGCCAGCATCCGGGACAGGGGCACAGATACGCAGTATTTT
V: TRBV7-2
size: few
J: TRBJ2-3
D: TRBD1

CDR3: CASRSETRGVYEQYF
DNA: TGTGCCAGCAGATCAGAGACCCGAGGAGTCTACGAGCAGTACTTC
V: TRBV28
size: .
J: TRBJ2-7
D: .

CDR3: CASRAGEKSEAFF
DNA: TGTGCCAGCAGGGCGGGGGAGAAGAGTGAAGCTTTCTTT
V: TRBV9
size: .
J: TRBJ1-1
D: .

CDR3: CAGSSPRGFGYEQYF
DNA: TGTGCCGGCAGTTCGCCCCGGGGGTTTGGCTACGAGCAGTACTTC
V: TRBV12-3/TRBV12-4
size: .
J: TRBJ2-7
D: .

CDR3: CASSSGGTVSFYGYTF
DNA: TGCGCCAGCAGCTCGGGCGGGACAGTATCCTTCTATGGCTACACCTTC
V: TRBV5-1
size: .
J: TRBJ1-2
D: TRBD1

CDR3: CSGTDRAKNIQYF
DNA: TGCAGCGGTACTGACCGGGCCAAAAACATTCAGTACTTC
V: TRBV29-1
size: .
J: TRBJ2-4
D: .

CDR3: CASSLERDRGRAFF
DNA: TGTGCCAGCAGTTTAGAGCGGGACAGGGGGCGAGCTTTCTTT
V: TRBV27
size: .
J: TRBJ1-1
D: TRBD1

CDR3: CASSQTGPSTNEKLFF
DNA: TGTGCCAGCAGCCAGACAGGGCCGTCAACTAATGAAAAACTGTTTTTT
V: TRBV7-9
size: .
J: TRBJ1-4
D: TRBD1

CDR3: CASRMQGRCYEQYF
DNA: TGTGCCAGCAGGATGCAGGGGCGTTGCTACGAGCAGTACTTC
V: TRBV6-4
size: few
J: TRBJ2-7
D: .

CDR3: CASQMERRYNEQFF
DNA: TGTGCCAGCCAGATGGAGCGGCGATACAATGAGCAGTTCTTC
V: TRBV7-2
size: .
J: TRBJ2-1
D: .

CDR3: CASSLELAGGGETQYF
DNA: TGCGCCAGCAGCCTGGAATTAGCGGGGGGAGGGGAGACCCAGTACTTC
V: TRBV4-1
size: .
J: TRBJ2-5
D: TRBD2

CDR3: CSAAEDYSNQPQHF
DNA: TGCAGTGCAGCAGAGGATTATAGCAATCAGCCCCAGCATTTT
V: TRBV20-1
size: few
J: TRBJ1-5
D: .

CDR3: CASSLGVGTYGYTF
DNA: TGTGCCAGCAGCTTAGGGGTGGGAACCTATGGCTACACCTTC
V: TRBV7-2
size: large
J: TRBJ1-2
D: .

CDR3: CASGLEAGRSYEQYF
DNA: TGTGCCAGCGGCTTAGAGGCAGGGCGCTCCTACGAGCAGTACTTC
V: TRBV7-9
size: .
J: TRBJ2-7
D: .

CDR3: CASSLARDRVLPGYTF
DNA: TGTGCCAGCAGTTTAGCTAGGGACAGGGTCCTCCCTGGCTACACCTTC
V: TRBV12-3/TRBV12-4
size: .
J: TRBJ1-2
D: TRBD1

CDR3: CATTAGGEQYF
DNA: TGTGCCACCACTGCAGGAGGTGAGCAGTACTTC
V: TRBV24-1
size: .
J: TRBJ2-5
D: .

CDR3: CASSEGEISPLHF
DNA: TGTGCCAGCAGTGAAGGTGAAATTTCACCCCTCCACTTT
V: TRBV6-1
size: .
J: TRBJ1-6
D: .